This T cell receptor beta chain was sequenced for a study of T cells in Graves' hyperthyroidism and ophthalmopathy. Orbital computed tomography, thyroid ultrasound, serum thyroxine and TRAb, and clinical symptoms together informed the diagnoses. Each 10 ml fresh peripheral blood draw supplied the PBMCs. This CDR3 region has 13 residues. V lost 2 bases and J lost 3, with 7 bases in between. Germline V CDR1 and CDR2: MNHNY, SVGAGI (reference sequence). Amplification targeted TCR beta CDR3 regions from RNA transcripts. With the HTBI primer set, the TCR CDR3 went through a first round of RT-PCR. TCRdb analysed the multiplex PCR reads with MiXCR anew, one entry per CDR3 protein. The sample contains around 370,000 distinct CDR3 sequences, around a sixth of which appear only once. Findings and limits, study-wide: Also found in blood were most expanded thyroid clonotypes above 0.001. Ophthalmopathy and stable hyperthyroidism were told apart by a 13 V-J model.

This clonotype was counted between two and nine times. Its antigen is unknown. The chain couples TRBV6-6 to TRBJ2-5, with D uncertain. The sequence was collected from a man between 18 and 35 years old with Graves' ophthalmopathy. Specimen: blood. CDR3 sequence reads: CASSYGRKETQYF. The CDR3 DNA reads TGTGCCAGCAGTTACGGCAGGAAAGAGACCCAGTACTTC.